Presented here are 28 T cell receptor beta chains from one specimen sequenced in a study of blood T cell repertoires in COVID-19. Generated by immunoSEQ multiplex PCR, the TCRdb table keeps only in-frame clones and is missing some. The sample yields about 300,000 clones, about nine tenths seen once. The sample consisted of PBMCs or T cells enriched from blood (not recorded which). These receptors came from a woman aged 30 to 39 who had recovered from COVID-19.

The chain uses TRBV10-3 and TRBJ2-1, with TRBD2 matching over 16 bases. Germline lookup yields CDR1 ENHRY and CDR2 SYGVKD. The ends lost 10 bases at V and 4 bases at J; junction bases unmatched: 10. This CDR3 spans 17 amino acids. The DNA of the CDR3 is TGTGCCACTCAAGGGACTAGCGGGAGGGCCTCGTACAATGAGCAGTTCTTC. Translation: CATQGTSGRASYNEQFF.

V is TRBV7-2 and J is TRBJ1-5; D is ambiguous. CDR1 and CDR2 from the germline V gene are SGHTA and FQGNSA. Trimming shortened V by 1 base and J by 4 bases, and 5 bases separated the two germline ends. CDR3 length equals 13 residues. DNA for the CDR3: TGTGCCAGCAGCTTAGGGCCAAATCAGCCCCAGCATTTT. Its translation: CASSLGPNQPQHF.

The gene calls are TRBV19 and TRBJ2-5; 7 bases are shared with TRBD1. The CDR3 runs to 14 residues. Germline CDR1 and CDR2: LNHDA and SQIVND (reference sequence). V lost 4 bases and J lost 5; bases outside the gene matches: 7. The CDR3: CASSTQGIAETQYF. The CDR3 nucleotides read TGTGCCAGTAGTACACAGGGGATAGCGGAGACCCAGTACTTC.

The V call is TRBV7-2, the J call TRBJ2-3; 8 nucleotides agree with TRBD1. The CDR3 consists of 18 residues. Per the germline V gene, CDR1 is SGHTA and CDR2 is FQGNSA. J was trimmed by 2 bases and V by 3 bases; bases with no gene match: 13. The CDR3 bases are TGTGCCAGCAGCTTCAGGAACAGACAGGGGATTACCACAGATACGCAGTATTTT. This gives the protein CASSFRNRQGITTDTQYF.

The V and J genes are TRBV5-6 and TRBJ2-7; TRBD1 matches 7 bases. The V gene end was trimmed by 3 bases and the J gene end by 6 bases; junction bases not matched to a gene: 15. There are 16 residues in the CDR3. Looked up from germline, CDR1 is SGHDT and CDR2 is YYEEEE. CDR3 in amino acids: CASSSWSPTGVGEQYF. In nucleotides, the CDR3 is TGTGCCAGCAGCTCTTGGTCCCCAACAGGGGTCGGCGAGCAGTACTTC.

J is TRBJ2-5 and V is TRBV6-5; TRBD2 might be the D (6 bases). Trimming pared 6 bases from V and 5 bases from J, leaving 19 bases between. Looked up from germline, CDR1 is MNHEY and CDR2 is SVGAGI. The CDR3 consists of 15 residues. The CDR3 region has the DNA TGTGCCAGCAGAACCGGGGCTAGCGTGGGGGAGACCCAGTACTTC. Protein: CASRTGASVGETQYF.

V is TRBV30 and J is TRBJ1-5; TRBD1 matches 8 bases. This CDR3 spans 13 amino acids. Trimming cost V 4 bases and J 5 bases; bases outside gene matches: 4. Germline CDR1 is GTSNPN and CDR2 is SVGIG (reference sequence). The CDR3, as DNA: TGTGCCTGGACAGGGGGCAGGGATCAGCCCCAGCATTTT. Residues: CAWTGGRDQPQHF.

V is TRBV10-3 and J is TRBJ2-4, with 10 bases that match TRBD1. The germline CDR1 and CDR2 sequences are ENHRY and SYGVKD. The CDR3 extends over 13 amino acids. Trimming took 2 bases from V and 8 from J; bases not matched to a gene: 0. The CDR3 reads CAISEGQGDIQYF. In DNA, the CDR3 is TGTGCCATCAGTGAGGGACAGGGGGACATTCAGTACTTC.

The chain couples TRBV18 to TRBJ2-5; 11 bases are a match to TRBD1. V shed 3 bases, J shed 4 bases, and the junction held 1 base outside the gene matches. The CDR3 has 14 amino acids. Germline V CDR1 and CDR2: KGHSH, LQKENI. This chain's CDR3 is CASSPGQGGETQYF. CDR3 nucleotides: TGTGCCAGCTCACCGGGACAGGGGGGAGAGACCCAGTACTTC.

The chain joins TRBV27 to TRBJ2-2, with 7 bases that match TRBD2. The CDR3 extends over 16 amino acids. The V gene end was trimmed by 4 bases and the J gene end by 0 bases; junction bases not matched to a gene: 5. Germline V gene sequence: CDR1 MNHEY, CDR2 SMNVEV (reference sequence). This chain's CDR3 is CASSSSGFSNTGELFF. The CDR3 DNA follows: TGTGCCAGCAGTTCTAGCGGATTCTCGAACACCGGGGAGCTGTTTTTT.

The CDR3 sequence: CAISDSGRGSSYEQYF. The CDR3 region has the DNA TGTGCCATCAGTGACTCCGGCAGGGGCAGCTCCTACGAGCAGTACTTC. This rearrangement joins TRBV10-3 to TRBJ2-7, with a weak D call TRBD1 (6 bases). Between the trimmed V and J ends, which lost 3 bases and 0 bases, there was a span of 15 bases. The CDR3 contains 16 residues. Germline V gene sequence: CDR1 ENHRY, CDR2 SYGVKD.

This chain links TRBV7-3 with TRBJ1-3; possibly TRBD1 for D (6 bases). Germline CDR1 and CDR2: SGHTA and FQGTGA. The CDR3 is made up of 16 amino acids. Between the trimmed V and J ends, which lost 2 bases and 2 bases, there was a span of 13 bases. In DNA form, the CDR3 reads TGTGCCAGCAGCTTAGACCCTGCAGGGGCTGGAAACACCATATATTTT. Encoded protein: CASSLDPAGAGNTIYF.

This chain links TRBV9 with TRBJ1-1; D is perhaps TRBD1 (5 bases). This CDR3 is 14 amino acids long. The V end lost 0 bases, the J end lost 9 bases, and 15 bases lay between the germline ends. Germline V gene data show CDR1 as SGDLS and CDR2 as YYNGEE. The CDR3 region has the DNA TGTGCCAGCAGCGTAGCTACCGGACAATCCAAAGCTTTCTTT. It is translated as CASSVATGQSKAFF.

At least ten counts were recorded for this clone. The rearrangement links TRBV6-2 or TRBV6-3 to TRBJ1-1; D is uncertain. The CDR3 totals 13 residues. CDR1 MNHEY and CDR2 SVGEGT come from the germline V gene. V shed 2 bases and J shed 6 bases, with 10 bases lying between them. Here the CDR3 DNA reads TGTGCCAGCAGTTACAGCGGCAGCCCTGAAGCTTTCTTT. Translating gives CASSYSGSPEAFF.

The chain recombines TRBV18 with TRBJ2-7; the match to TRBD1 covers 7 bases. V lost 2 bases to trimming and J lost 4 bases; unmatched junction nucleotides: 8. The germline V gene has CDR1 KGHSH and CDR2 LQKENI. The length of the CDR3 is 15 residues. CDR3 region: CASSPIGGNGYEQYF. CDR3 nucleotide sequence: TGTGCCAGCTCACCAATAGGGGGCAATGGTTACGAGCAGTACTTC.

The chain employs TRBV6-5 and TRBJ2-1, with 8 bases aligning to TRBD2. Germline-derived CDR1 and CDR2 are MNHEY and SVGAGI. The CDR3 consists of 16 residues. Losses at the gene ends were 0 bases for V and 6 bases for J; bases not matched to a gene: 7. The CDR3 DNA sequence: TGTGCCAGCAGTTACTCGAGCGGGAGTAGTTCCAATGAGCAGTTCTTC. It specifies CASSYSSGSSSNEQFF.

This chain connects TRBV5-1 to TRBJ2-7; maybe TRBD1 (6 bases). The CDR3 is made up of 16 amino acids. Germline lookup yields CDR1 SGHRS and CDR2 YFSETQ. The V end was cut by 0 bases, the J end by 1 base, with 14 bases between. CDR3 DNA: TGCGCCAGCAGCTTGGATCCGGCAGGGGTTTCCTACGAGCAGTACTTC. Amino acids: CASSLDPAGVSYEQYF.

The chain couples TRBV7-6 to TRBJ2-5; no reliable D call. The length of the CDR3 is 16 residues. Germline V lookup: CDR1 SGHVS, CDR2 FNYEAQ. Trimming cost V 5 bases and J 1 base, with 17 bases left between them. The CDR3 DNA sequence: TGTGCCAGCAGCCCGAGAGGCGGAACGACCCAAGAGACCCAGTACTTC. Its translation is CASSPRGGTTQETQYF. The variable domain in full, completed from reference TRBV7-6 and TRBJ2-5, reads GAGVSQSPRYKVTKRGQDVALRCDPISGHVSLYWYRQALGQGPEFLTYFNYEAQQDKSGLPNDRFSAERPEGSISTLTIQRTEQRDSAMYRCASSPRGGTTQETQYFGPGTRLLVL.

The V and J genes are TRBV7-9 and TRBJ1-5; D is undetermined. The CDR3 runs 12 residues. V was shortened by 9 bases and J by 4 bases, with 10 bases between the two germline ends. Per the germline V gene, CDR1 is SEHNR and CDR2 is FQNEAQ (reference sequence). In DNA form, the CDR3 reads TGTGCCAGTACGGTCGGGAATCAGCCCCAGCATTTT. The encoded protein is CASTVGNQPQHF.

The genes are TRBV6-1 and TRBJ2-6, with 8 bases matching TRBD1. J gave up 2 bases and V 5 bases, and 11 bases lay outside the gene matches. Germline CDR1 is MNHNS and CDR2 is SASEGT. CDR3 length: 18 residues. CDR3 region: CASSKVDRALAGANVLTF. Written as DNA, the CDR3 is TGTGCCAGCAGTAAAGTGGACAGGGCTCTGGCTGGGGCCAACGTCCTGACTTTC.

The chain is built from TRBV19 and TRBJ2-4; the match to TRBD1 covers 11 bases. This CDR3 spans 16 amino acids. V trimming: 7 bases; J trimming: 7 bases; junction bases outside the gene matches: 12. Germline V gives CDR1 LNHDA, CDR2 SQIVND (reference sequence). CDR3 protein: CASTRGQGVMRNIQYF. The CDR3, as DNA: TGTGCCAGTACTCGGGGACAGGGGGTCATGAGGAACATTCAGTACTTC.

The chain carries TRBV27 and TRBJ1-1; TRBD1 is a possible D gene (6 bases). The V end lost 6 bases, the J end lost 0 bases, and 8 bases lay between the germline ends. In germline, CDR1 is MNHEY, CDR2 SMNVEV (reference sequence). The CDR3 contains 13 residues. In DNA, the CDR3 is TGTGCCAGCAGCTACAGGGTGAACACTGAAGCTTTCTTT. Translated: CASSYRVNTEAFF.

This clone was seen once. CDR3 region: CASSPNLPGQVPTEQYF. The CDR3 nucleotides are TGCGCCAGTTCACCGAATCTCCCGGGACAGGTACCTACGGAGCAGTACTTC. V and J are TRBV5-1 and TRBJ2-7; 8 bases are a match to TRBD1. CDR1 and CDR2 (germline): SGHRS, YFSETQ. CDR3 length: 17 amino acids. After removal of 8 bases from V and 7 bases from J, the junction contained 23 bases not matched to a gene.

V is TRBV27 and J is TRBJ2-7, with a tentative D call TRBD1 (6 bases). This CDR3 spans 17 amino acids. V shed 0 bases and J shed 4 bases, with 19 bases lying between them. Germline V gene lookup returns CDR1 MNHEY and CDR2 SMNVEV (reference sequence). The CDR3: CASSLSKGVQGPYEQYF. The CDR3 nucleotides read TGTGCCAGCAGTTTATCGAAGGGGGTACAGGGCCCGTACGAGCAGTACTTC.

The chain is built from TRBV30 and TRBJ2-2; TRBD2 aligns across 8 bases. The trim removed 1 base at V and 3 bases at J, leaving 4 bases unmatched. Germline-derived CDR1 and CDR2 are GTSNPN and SVGIG (reference sequence). The CDR3 runs 15 residues. The CDR3 sequence: CAWSGLAGYTGELFF. The CDR3 coding sequence is TGTGCCTGGAGTGGATTAGCGGGGTACACCGGGGAGCTGTTTTTT.

The sample holds one count of this clone. J is TRBJ2-1 and V is TRBV6-2 or TRBV6-3, with 8 bases fitting TRBD2. The germline V gene has CDR1 MNHEY and CDR2 SVGEGT. V shed 2 bases and J 2 bases; nucleotides not matched to a gene: 8. The CDR3 totals 17 residues. CDR3 sequence reads: CASSYGSSGATYNEQFF. In DNA form, the CDR3 reads TGTGCCAGCAGTTACGGTAGTAGCGGGGCCACCTACAATGAGCAGTTCTTC.

V is TRBV30 and J is TRBJ1-3, with TRBD1 as a possible D gene (5 bases). CDR3 size: 15 residues. Germline V gives CDR1 GTSNPN, CDR2 SVGIG (reference sequence). The V end was cut by 2 bases, the J end by 0 bases, with 11 bases between. The CDR3 DNA reads as TGTGCCTGGAGTCGGGGGGACTCCTCTGGAAACACCATATATTTT. Residues: CAWSRGDSSGNTIYF.

V usage is TRBV13 and J usage is TRBJ2-7; a weak D match, TRBD1 (6 bases). The length of the CDR3 is 16 residues. V lost 5 bases and J lost 1, with 18 bases in between. CDR1 PRHDT and CDR2 FYEKMQ come from the germline V gene (reference sequence). The chain's CDR3 is CASSQLIGGSSYEQYF. CDR3 nucleotide sequence: TGTGCCAGCAGCCAGCTTATAGGGGGTTCTTCCTACGAGCAGTACTTC.